The 23 T cell receptor beta chains given below trace back to one sample, sequenced in a study of shared clonotypes between healthy human individuals. Only in-frame clones appear in the TCRdb table, and some are missing; sequencing was by immunoSEQ multiplex PCR. The sample includes 780,000 or so clones, around 77% of them seen just once. Material for sequencing was memory CD4+ T cells sorted from blood. As to subset: CD45RA-negative fraction. The source of these receptors is a woman between 25 and 40 years old in good health.

The genes are TRBV4-2 and TRBJ2-7; 10 positions match TRBD1. Trimming took 2 bases from V and 6 from J; bases not matched to a gene: 16. The germline gives CDR1 LGHNA, CDR2 YNFKEQ. The CDR3 totals 18 residues. The CDR3, as DNA: TGTGCCAGCAGCCAAAGGACAGGGGGAGCTCCTTTGATGGCCGAGCAGTACTTC. This sequence encodes CASSQRTGGAPLMAEQYF.

This sequence joins TRBV4-1 and TRBJ2-3; the D is unclear. The CDR3 is 15 amino acids. V was trimmed by 1 base and J by 4 bases, leaving 12 bases between them. Germline CDR1 and CDR2: MGHRA and YSYEKL. CDR3 amino acids: CASSQGRMFPDTQYF. The CDR3 DNA reads as TGCGCCAGCAGCCAAGGCAGGATGTTTCCAGATACGCAGTATTTT.

The V and J genes are TRBV5-6 and TRBJ2-1, with D unclear. There are 15 residues in the CDR3. Germline values: CDR1 SGHDT, CDR2 YYEEEE. The V gene lost 5 bases and the J gene lost 0 bases, with 12 bases spanning the gap. The CDR3 protein is CASSRVFSSYNEQFF. CDR3 DNA: TGTGCCAGCAGTCGGGTCTTCAGCTCCTACAATGAGCAGTTCTTC.

This clone appeared once. This sequence joins TRBV18 and TRBJ1-4; TRBD1 agrees at 7 bases. The length of the CDR3 is 13 residues. Unmatched junction bases numbered 2, after V lost 5 bases and J lost 5 bases. In germline, CDR1 is KGHSH, CDR2 LQKENI. CDR3 DNA: TGTGCCAGCTCAGAACAGGGGAATGAAAAACTGTTTTTT. Its protein product is CASSEQGNEKLFF. The whole variable domain, remainder taken from reference TRBV18 and TRBJ1-4, is NAGVMQNPRHLVRRRGQEARLRCSPMKGHSHVYWYRQLPEEGLKFMVYLQKENIIDESGMPKERFSAEFPKEGPSILRIQQVVRGDSAAYFCASSEQGNEKLFFGSGTQLSVL.

The sample holds one count of this clone. This same CDR3 is encoded by further DNA sequences in the sample. V is TRBV5-1 and J is TRBJ2-7, with 8 bases matching TRBD2. The CDR3 loop spans 13 amino acids. With V trimmed by 5 bases and J by 2 bases, 3 bases remained unmatched. Germline values: CDR1 SGHRS, CDR2 YFSETQ. The chain's CDR3 is CASRIAGTYEQYF. The CDR3 bases are TGCGCCAGCAGAATAGCGGGGACCTACGAGCAGTACTTC.

The J gene is TRBJ2-4, the V gene TRBV5-1; tentatively, D is TRBD1 (6 bases). V was cut by 5 bases and J by 3 bases, with 6 bases left in between. The CDR3 is 12 residues long. Germline CDR1 and CDR2: SGHRS and YFSETQ. The CDR3 loop is CASRDSKNIQYF. The CDR3 nucleotides are TGCGCCAGCAGGGACAGCAAAAACATTCAGTACTTC.

The chain couples TRBV28 to TRBJ2-2, with 7 positions matching TRBD2. The V and J ends lost 6 bases and 5 bases, in that order; junction bases with no gene match: 9. In germline, CDR1 is MDHEN, CDR2 SYDVKM. The CDR3 covers 15 residues. CDR3 protein: CASRPGLGRTGELFF. CDR3 in DNA: TGTGCCAGCAGACCCGGACTAGGACGGACCGGGGAGCTGTTTTTT. Complete variable domain (other parts from reference TRBV28 and TRBJ2-2): DVKVTQSSRYLVKRTGEKVFLECVQDMDHENMFWYRQDPGLGLRLIYFSYDVKMKEKGDIPEGYSVSREKKERFSLILESASTNQTSMYLCASRPGLGRTGELFFGEGSRLTVL.

Comment on this clone: Other DNA variants within this sample encode the same CDR3. This chain joins TRBV18 and TRBJ2-7; a weak D match, TRBD1 (6 bases). The CDR3 consists of 12 residues. The germline V gene has CDR1 KGHSH and CDR2 LQKENI. The V end lost 3 bases, the J end lost 5 bases, and 8 bases lay between the germline ends. The CDR3 sequence is CASSPTGDEQYF. The CDR3, as DNA: TGTGCCAGCTCACCGACAGGTGACGAGCAGTACTTC.

The chain uses TRBV6-1 and TRBJ2-7; D perhaps matches TRBD1 (5 bases). In germline, CDR1 is MNHNS, CDR2 SASEGT. The V end lost 3 bases, the J end lost 2 bases, and 11 bases lay between the germline ends. This CDR3 contains 14 residues. DNA of the CDR3: TGTGCCAGCAGTGATAGGGGCAGAACCTACGAGCAGTACTTC. Amino acid sequence: CASSDRGRTYEQYF.

On this clone: Different DNA sequences within this sample yield the same CDR3. This sequence joins TRBV5-8 and TRBJ1-4; D unresolved. Germline CDR1 and CDR2: SGHTS and YDEGEE. This CDR3 has 13 amino acids. V shed 4 bases and J shed 5 bases, with 9 bases lying between them. Here the CDR3 DNA reads TGTGCCAGCAGCGGCGGCCTCAATGAAAAACTGTTTTTT. Amino acids: CASSGGLNEKLFF.

The V call is TRBV2, the J call TRBJ2-2; 8 bases are a match to TRBD2. The CDR3 covers 14 residues. CDR1 and CDR2 from the germline V gene are SNHLY and FYNNEI. J gave up 5 bases and V 6 bases, and 5 bases lay outside the gene matches. The CDR3: CASRDRGGTGELFF. DNA of the CDR3: TGTGCCAGCAGGGACCGGGGGGGAACCGGGGAGCTGTTTTTT.

The chain is built from TRBV18 and TRBJ2-7; D is undetermined. The CDR3 is 12 amino acids. The germline V and J ends were trimmed by 6 bases and 4 bases, with 10 bases remaining between them. Germline CDR1 and CDR2: KGHSH and LQKENI. The CDR3 DNA is TGTGCCAGCTCTCAGTTGGGGTACGAGCAGTACTTC. It encodes CASSQLGYEQYF.

A single count supports this clone. The same CDR3 can be traced to other DNA sequences in this sample. The V gene is TRBV5-1, the J gene TRBJ1-5, with D perhaps TRBD1 (5 bases). Germline V gene data show CDR1 as SGHRS and CDR2 as YFSETQ. The CDR3 consists of 15 residues. Trimming stripped 0 bases from V and 3 bases from J, with 10 bases between. CDR3 in amino acids: CASSLDGGTNQPQHF. The CDR3 bases are TGCGCCAGCAGCTTGGATGGGGGTACCAATCAGCCCCAGCATTTT.

This clone was seen a handful of times. CDR3 in DNA: TGCGCCAGCAGCCAAGCACAAGGACGCACACATGCGACCTACGAGCAGTACTTC. Its protein product is CASSQAQGRTHATYEQYF. The rearrangement uses TRBV4-1 and TRBJ2-7; D unclear. Germline V gene data show CDR1 as MGHRA and CDR2 as YSYEKL. The V and J ends lost 1 base and 2 bases respectively, with 21 bases between them. The CDR3 length is 18 residues.

V gene TRBV7-9 combines with J gene TRBJ2-5; 8 bases fit TRBD2. The J segment lost 5 bases and the V segment lost 0 bases, leaving 2 bases of the junction unmatched. CDR3 length equals 14 residues. CDR1 and CDR2 from the germline V gene are SEHNR and FQNEAQ (reference sequence). The CDR3, as DNA: TGTGCCAGCAGCTTAGCCCTAGCGGGCGAGACCCAGTACTTC. The encoded protein is CASSLALAGETQYF.

Comment on this clone: Distinct nucleotide sequences in the sample also encode this CDR3. CDR3 sequence: CAWSVQGNQPQHF. The DNA for the CDR3 is TGTGCCTGGAGTGTACAGGGAAACCAGCCCCAGCATTTT. The genes are TRBV30 and TRBJ1-5; TRBD1 might be the D (6 bases). The CDR3 totals 13 residues. Trimming cost V 0 bases and J 7 bases, with 10 bases left between them. Germline CDR1 GTSNPN, CDR2 SVGIG (reference sequence). The full variable domain, with the rest looked up from reference TRBV30 and TRBJ1-5, is SQTIHQWPATLVQPVGSPLSLECTVEGTSNPNLYWYRQAAGRGLQLLFYSVGIGQISSEVPQNLSASRPQDRQFILSSKKLLLSDSGFYLCAWSVQGNQPQHFGDGTRLSIL.

The chain is built from TRBV7-9 and TRBJ2-7; TRBD2 might be the D (7 bases). The CDR3 sequence is 15 residues long. Per the germline V gene, CDR1 is SEHNR and CDR2 is FQNEAQ (reference sequence). V lost 5 bases and J lost 3, with 17 bases in between. The CDR3 here is CASSPRGGGLYEQYF. DNA of the CDR3: TGTGCCAGCAGCCCGAGGGGGGGCGGACTCTACGAGCAGTACTTC.

This chain's CDR3 is CASSGRSTGREQYF. Written as DNA, the CDR3 is TGTGCCAGCAGTGGACGGTCGACAGGGCGCGAGCAGTACTTC. V is TRBV28 and J is TRBJ2-7; the match to TRBD1 covers 7 bases. The germline V gene has CDR1 MDHEN and CDR2 SYDVKM. The V and J ends lost 5 bases and 6 bases, in that order; junction bases with no gene match: 10. The CDR3 has 14 amino acids.

On this clone itself: A junction end diverges from the germline sequence, so it may reflect a read error. The chain employs TRBV28 and TRBJ2-4; TRBD2 matches 11 bases. Germline V gives CDR1 MDHEN, CDR2 SYDVKM. The CDR3 is made up of 16 amino acids. The CDR3: CASSSPLLAGGGKGDF. The CDR3 region has the DNA TGTGCCAGCAGTTCACCACTATTAGCGGGAGGGGGAAAGGGGGACTTC.

This clone was seen once. The chain has TRBV5-1 and TRBJ2-3; 11 bases line up with TRBD2. V lost 4 bases and J lost 6; bases outside the gene matches: 10. Germline V gives CDR1 SGHRS, CDR2 YFSETQ. CDR3 length: 16 residues. In nucleotides, the CDR3 is TGCGCCAGCAGCGCGGTAGCGGGAGGGAGGTCGGATACGCAGTATTTT. Its translation is CASSAVAGGRSDTQYF.

This chain joins TRBV7-2 and TRBJ2-1, with 11 bases that match TRBD2. Germline CDR1 reads SGHTA; CDR2 reads FQGNSA. This CDR3 has 16 amino acids. The trim removed 5 bases at V and 5 bases at J, leaving 8 bases unmatched. CDR3 protein: CASSKGLAETNNEQFF. As DNA, the CDR3 is TGTGCCAGCAGCAAGGGACTAGCGGAAACCAACAATGAGCAGTTCTTC.

The genes are TRBV2 and TRBJ1-6, with 7 bases that match TRBD1. The CDR3 sequence is 14 residues long. Germline lookup yields CDR1 SNHLY and CDR2 FYNNEI. V was clipped by 5 bases and J by 13 bases; unmatched bases: 11. CDR3 protein: CASSPGQARFPLHF. As DNA, the CDR3 is TGTGCCAGCAGTCCAGGACAGGCAAGATTTCCCCTCCACTTT.

The chain links TRBV29-1 to TRBJ2-5, with D perhaps TRBD1 or TRBD2 (6 bases each). The germline V and J ends were trimmed by 5 bases and 4 bases, with 11 bases remaining between them. This CDR3 is built from 12 residues. The germline CDR1 and CDR2 sequences are SQVTM and ANQGSEA. Here the CDR3 DNA reads TGCAGCGTTAGGAGGGGGTCAGAGACCCAGTACTTC. Protein: CSVRRGSETQYF.